Listed below are T cell receptor beta chains from one sample, sequenced in a study of cytomegalovirus exposure and HLA in healthy donors. Sequenced by immunoSEQ multiplex PCR; TCRdb stores in-frame clones only, minus some. The record lists fewer than 45,000 clones, of which the ten most abundant hold 1.8%. Sequencing was carried out using PBMCs. These receptors were obtained from a woman under 40 in good health and CMV-seronegative. The CDR3 runs from the conserved cysteine through the conserved F or W. Fields, in order: D gene, V gene, J gene, CDR3 length, CDR3 DNA, CDR3 protein. A D gene is named only where the DNA matches it firmly.

d_call: TRBD1; v_call: TRBV5-1; j_call: TRBJ1-1; cdr3_length: 15; cdr3_nt: TGCGCCAGCAGACGGACAGGGATGATGAACACTGAAGCTTTCTTT; cdr3_aa: CASRRTGMMNTEAFF
d_call: TRBD2; v_call: TRBV7-4; j_call: TRBJ2-7; cdr3_length: 16; cdr3_nt: TGTGCCAGCAGCTTAATCTGCGGGAGGGCCGGATACGAGCAGTACTTC; cdr3_aa: CASSLICGRAGYEQYF
d_call: TRBD2; v_call: TRBV4-1; j_call: TRBJ2-1; cdr3_length: 17; cdr3_nt: TGCGCCAGCAGCCAACCTTATAGCGGGGCCGTACAAGGGGAGCAGTTCTTC; cdr3_aa: CASSQPYSGAVQGEQFF
d_call: TRBD2; v_call: TRBV18; j_call: TRBJ2-1; cdr3_length: 17; cdr3_nt: TGTGCCAGCTCACGAAGAAGGGCTAGCGGGAGCGGGGTTGAGCAGTTCTTC; cdr3_aa: CASSRRRASGSGVEQFF
d_call: .; v_call: TRBV28; j_call: TRBJ1-4; cdr3_length: 13; cdr3_nt: TGTGCCAGCAGTTTGGCAGGGGAAAAAAAACTGTTTTTT; cdr3_aa: CASSLAGEKKLFF
d_call: .; v_call: TRBV6-5; j_call: TRBJ1-1; cdr3_length: 13; cdr3_nt: TGTGCCAGCAGCGTGGGACAGAACACTGAAGCTTTCTTT; cdr3_aa: CASSVGQNTEAFF
d_call: .; v_call: TRBV29-1; j_call: TRBJ1-4; cdr3_length: 12; cdr3_nt: TGCAGCGCTACTGCGAGAGGTGAAAAACTGTTTTTT; cdr3_aa: CSATARGEKLFF
d_call: TRBD1; v_call: TRBV18; j_call: TRBJ2-6; cdr3_length: 20; cdr3_nt: TGTGCCAGCTCACCACGGAGACAGGGGGAGGATAGCTCTGGGGCCAACGTCCTGACTTTC; cdr3_aa: CASSPRRQGEDSSGANVLTF
d_call: .; v_call: TRBV30; j_call: TRBJ2-1; cdr3_length: 13; cdr3_nt: TGTGCCTGGAGTATTCAGGGGAACAATGAGCAGTTCTTC; cdr3_aa: CAWSIQGNNEQFF
d_call: TRBD1; v_call: TRBV30; j_call: TRBJ2-7; cdr3_length: 12; cdr3_nt: TGTGCCTGTATTAGACAGGGGTACGAGCAGTACTTC; cdr3_aa: CACIRQGYEQYF
d_call: .; v_call: TRBV9; j_call: TRBJ2-7; cdr3_length: 8; cdr3_nt: TGTGCCAGCATTGTTCAGGCCTTC; cdr3_aa: CASIVQAF
d_call: TRBD2; v_call: TRBV6-6; j_call: TRBJ2-2; cdr3_length: 15; cdr3_nt: TGTGCCAGCATTACCGGGACTACGCACACCGGGGAGCTGTTTTTT; cdr3_aa: CASITGTTHTGELFF
d_call: .; v_call: TRBV6-5; j_call: TRBJ2-2; cdr3_length: 14; cdr3_nt: TGTGCCAGCAGTTACGCCAGGGACACCGGGGAGCTGTTTTTT; cdr3_aa: CASSYARDTGELFF
d_call: TRBD1; v_call: TRBV9; j_call: TRBJ2-7; cdr3_length: 15; cdr3_nt: TGTGCCAGCAGCGTAATCCCGGGACAGGGCCACGAGCAGTACTTC; cdr3_aa: CASSVIPGQGHEQYF
d_call: TRBD1; v_call: TRBV7-9; j_call: TRBJ2-1; cdr3_length: 13; cdr3_nt: TGTGCCAGCAGCTTAGCAGGGGGCACTGAGCAGTTCTTC; cdr3_aa: CASSLAGGTEQFF
d_call: .; v_call: TRBV6-9; j_call: TRBJ1-1; cdr3_length: 12; cdr3_nt: TGTGCCAGCAGCCGAACAGCGGCTGAAGCTTTCTTT; cdr3_aa: CASSRTAAEAFF
d_call: TRBD1; v_call: TRBV5-1; j_call: TRBJ2-5; cdr3_length: 14; cdr3_nt: TGCGCCAGCAGCTCGTCGGGACAGAGGGAGACCCAGTACTTC; cdr3_aa: CASSSSGQRETQYF
d_call: .; v_call: TRBV18; j_call: TRBJ1-1; cdr3_length: 14; cdr3_nt: TGTGCCAGCTCACCAGGGCAGGGCAGCACTGAAGCTTTCTTT; cdr3_aa: CASSPGQGSTEAFF
d_call: TRBD1; v_call: TRBV19; j_call: TRBJ1-1; cdr3_length: 17; cdr3_nt: TGTGCCAGTAGTTCACCCCGGGACAGGATTACTGTCACTGAAGCTTTCTTT; cdr3_aa: CASSSPRDRITVTEAFF
d_call: .; v_call: TRBV6-6; j_call: TRBJ1-1; cdr3_length: 13; cdr3_nt: TGTGCCAGCAGTCCCCAGGGTGTCACTGAAGCTTTCTTT; cdr3_aa: CASSPQGVTEAFF
d_call: TRBD2; v_call: TRBV7-2; j_call: TRBJ2-7; cdr3_length: 16; cdr3_nt: TGTGCCAGCAGCTTCAAAAGCGGGAGGGCCCCCTACGAGCAGTACTTC; cdr3_aa: CASSFKSGRAPYEQYF
d_call: .; v_call: TRBV6-1; j_call: TRBJ1-1; cdr3_length: 14; cdr3_nt: TGTGCCAGCAGTGGGAGGGTAGGCGGCACTGAAGCTTTCTTT; cdr3_aa: CASSGRVGGTEAFF
d_call: .; v_call: TRBV29-1; j_call: TRBJ1-2; cdr3_length: 13; cdr3_nt: TGCAGCGTTGTTCTCGGGTTTAACTATGGCTACACCTTC; cdr3_aa: CSVVLGFNYGYTF
d_call: TRBD1; v_call: TRBV2; j_call: TRBJ1-1; cdr3_length: 13; cdr3_nt: TGTGCCAGCAGCTCGACAGGGGGCACTGAAGCTTTCTTT; cdr3_aa: CASSSTGGTEAFF
d_call: .; v_call: TRBV9; j_call: TRBJ2-3; cdr3_length: 16; cdr3_nt: TGTGCCAGCAGCGTAGAAGGGGGATCGGGAACAGATACGCAGTATTTT; cdr3_aa: CASSVEGGSGTDTQYF
d_call: TRBD1; v_call: TRBV5-5; j_call: TRBJ2-7; cdr3_length: 15; cdr3_nt: TGTGCCAGCAGCAAGACCGGGACAGGGCTGGGAGAGCAGTACTTC; cdr3_aa: CASSKTGTGLGEQYF
d_call: TRBD1; v_call: TRBV13; j_call: TRBJ1-2; cdr3_length: 14; cdr3_nt: TGTGCCAGCAGCTCGGACAGGGGCGACTATGGCTACACCTTC; cdr3_aa: CASSSDRGDYGYTF
d_call: .; v_call: TRBV4-2; j_call: TRBJ1-1; cdr3_length: 17; cdr3_nt: TGTGCCAGCAGCCAAGATGGAGTCGCGGCGATTAACACTGAAGCTTTCTTT; cdr3_aa: CASSQDGVAAINTEAFF
d_call: .; v_call: TRBV6-1; j_call: TRBJ2-1; cdr3_length: 16; cdr3_nt: TGTGCCAGCAGTGGGGCCGGGGTCAGCTCCGACAATGAGCAGTTCTTC; cdr3_aa: CASSGAGVSSDNEQFF
d_call: .; v_call: TRBV7-9; j_call: TRBJ1-5; cdr3_length: 14; cdr3_nt: TGTGCCAGCAGCTCGGGAGGGGGAAATCAGCCCCAGCATTTT; cdr3_aa: CASSSGGGNQPQHF
d_call: TRBD1; v_call: TRBV29-1; j_call: TRBJ2-4; cdr3_length: 13; cdr3_nt: TGCAGCGCAGCAGGGGGAGCCAAAAACATTCAGTACTTC; cdr3_aa: CSAAGGAKNIQYF
d_call: .; v_call: TRBV5-1; j_call: TRBJ2-7; cdr3_length: 14; cdr3_nt: TGCGCCAGCAGCTTGTCACAGACACCTAACGAGCAGTACTTC; cdr3_aa: CASSLSQTPNEQYF
d_call: TRBD2; v_call: TRBV29-1; j_call: TRBJ2-5; cdr3_length: 13; cdr3_nt: TGCAGCGTTACAAGCGGGAGAGGAGAGACCCAGTACTTC; cdr3_aa: CSVTSGRGETQYF
d_call: TRBD1; v_call: TRBV5-1; j_call: TRBJ2-5; cdr3_length: 15; cdr3_nt: TGCGCCAGCAGCTTGGTACCGACAGGGTCAGAGACCCAGTACTTC; cdr3_aa: CASSLVPTGSETQYF
d_call: .; v_call: TRBV6-1; j_call: TRBJ2-7; cdr3_length: 13; cdr3_nt: TGTGCCAGCAGTGAGGCAGTGGCCTACGAGCAGTACTTC; cdr3_aa: CASSEAVAYEQYF
d_call: .; v_call: TRBV6-5; j_call: TRBJ2-1; cdr3_length: 12; cdr3_nt: TGTGCCAGCAGTAACAGGGGAGGAGAGCAGTTCTTC; cdr3_aa: CASSNRGGEQFF
d_call: TRBD1; v_call: TRBV28; j_call: TRBJ1-4; cdr3_length: 16; cdr3_nt: TGTGCCAGCAGGCCGGGACAGGGGGTTATGGGTGAAAAACTGTTTTTT; cdr3_aa: CASRPGQGVMGEKLFF
d_call: .; v_call: TRBV5-4; j_call: TRBJ1-5; cdr3_length: 11; cdr3_nt: TGTGCCAGCAGCCAATATCAGCCCCAGCATTTT; cdr3_aa: CASSQYQPQHF
d_call: TRBD2; v_call: TRBV29-1; j_call: TRBJ2-1; cdr3_length: 15; cdr3_nt: TGCAGCGTTGAAGATCGCGGGACTAGCGGGACGGAGCAGTTCTTC; cdr3_aa: CSVEDRGTSGTEQFF
d_call: .; v_call: TRBV12-5; j_call: TRBJ2-7; cdr3_length: 14; cdr3_nt: TGTGCTAGTGGTTTGGTACCCCCCGGCGGGGAGCAGTACTTC; cdr3_aa: CASGLVPPGGEQYF
d_call: TRBD1; v_call: TRBV28; j_call: TRBJ1-5; cdr3_length: 14; cdr3_nt: TGTGCCAGCAGTCCCCGGACAGGGAGTCAGCCCCAGCATTTT; cdr3_aa: CASSPRTGSQPQHF